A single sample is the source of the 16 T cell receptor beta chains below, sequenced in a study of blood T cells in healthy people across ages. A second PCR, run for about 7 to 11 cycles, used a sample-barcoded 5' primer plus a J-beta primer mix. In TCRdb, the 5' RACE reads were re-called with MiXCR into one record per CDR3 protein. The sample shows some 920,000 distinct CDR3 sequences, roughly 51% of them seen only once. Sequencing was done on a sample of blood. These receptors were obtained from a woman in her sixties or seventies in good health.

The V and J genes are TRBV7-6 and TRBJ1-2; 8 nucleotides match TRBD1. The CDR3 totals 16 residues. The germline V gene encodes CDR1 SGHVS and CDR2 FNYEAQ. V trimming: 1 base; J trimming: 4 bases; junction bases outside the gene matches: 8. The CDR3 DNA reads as TGTGCCAGCAGCTTAGGGCAGGGGGCGGAGATCTATGGCTACACCTTC. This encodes CASSLGQGAEIYGYTF.

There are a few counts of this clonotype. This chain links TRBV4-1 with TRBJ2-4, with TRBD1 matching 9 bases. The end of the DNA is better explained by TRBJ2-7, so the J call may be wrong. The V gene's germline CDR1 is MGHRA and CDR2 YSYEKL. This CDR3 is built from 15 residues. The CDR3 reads CASSQGPGQGYEQYF. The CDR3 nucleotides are TGCGCCAGCAGCCAAGGACCGGGACAGGGTTACGAGCAGTACTTC.

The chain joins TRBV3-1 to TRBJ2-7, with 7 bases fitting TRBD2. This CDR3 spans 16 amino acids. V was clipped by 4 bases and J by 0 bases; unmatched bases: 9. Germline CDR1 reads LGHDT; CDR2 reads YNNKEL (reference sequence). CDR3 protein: CASSPYSGLSSYEQYF. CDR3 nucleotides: TGTGCCAGCAGCCCATATAGCGGGCTTAGCTCCTACGAGCAGTACTTC.

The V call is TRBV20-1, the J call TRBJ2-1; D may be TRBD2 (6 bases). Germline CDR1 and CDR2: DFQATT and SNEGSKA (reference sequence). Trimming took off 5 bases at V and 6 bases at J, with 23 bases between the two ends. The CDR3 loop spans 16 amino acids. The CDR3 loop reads CSAAAFGGTFGNEQFF. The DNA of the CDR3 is TGCAGTGCTGCCGCCTTTGGAGGGACCTTTGGCAATGAGCAGTTCTTC.

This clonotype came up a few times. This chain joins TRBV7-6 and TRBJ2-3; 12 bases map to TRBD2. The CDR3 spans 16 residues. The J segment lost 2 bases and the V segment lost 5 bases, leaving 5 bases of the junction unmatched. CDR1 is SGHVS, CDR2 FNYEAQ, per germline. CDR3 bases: TGTGCCAGCAGCCCCGGACTAGCGGGGATCACAGATACGCAGTATTTT. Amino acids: CASSPGLAGITDTQYF.

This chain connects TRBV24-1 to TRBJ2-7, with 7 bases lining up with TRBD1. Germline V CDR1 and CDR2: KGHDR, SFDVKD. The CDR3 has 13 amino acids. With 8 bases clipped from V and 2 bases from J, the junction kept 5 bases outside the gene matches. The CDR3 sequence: CATNSGQTYEQYF. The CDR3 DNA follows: TGTGCCACCAATTCGGGACAGACCTACGAGCAGTACTTC.

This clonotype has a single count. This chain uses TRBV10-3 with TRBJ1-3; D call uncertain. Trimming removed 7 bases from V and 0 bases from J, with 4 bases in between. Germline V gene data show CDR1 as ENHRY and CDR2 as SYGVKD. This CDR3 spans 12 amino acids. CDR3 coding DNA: TGTGCCATCATGAACTCTGGAAACACCATATATTTT. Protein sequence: CAIMNSGNTIYF.

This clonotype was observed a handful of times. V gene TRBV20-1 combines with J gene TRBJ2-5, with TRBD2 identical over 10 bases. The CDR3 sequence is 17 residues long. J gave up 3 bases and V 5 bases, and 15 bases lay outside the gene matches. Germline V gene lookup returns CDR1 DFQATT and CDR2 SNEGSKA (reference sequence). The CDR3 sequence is CSALGGGLAAWKETQYF. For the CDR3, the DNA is TGCAGTGCTCTGGGGGGTGGACTAGCGGCATGGAAAGAGACCCAGTACTTC.

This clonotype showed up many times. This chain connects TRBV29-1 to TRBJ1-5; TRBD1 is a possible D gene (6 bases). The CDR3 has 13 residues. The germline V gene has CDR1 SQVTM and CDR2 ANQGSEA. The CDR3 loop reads CMNQGSPYQPQHF. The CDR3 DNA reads TGCATGAATCAGGGGTCGCCCTATCAGCCCCAGCATTTT.

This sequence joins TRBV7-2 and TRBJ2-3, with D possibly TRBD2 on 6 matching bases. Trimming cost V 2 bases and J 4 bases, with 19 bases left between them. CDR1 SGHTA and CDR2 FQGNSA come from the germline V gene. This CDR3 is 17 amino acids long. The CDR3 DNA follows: TGTGCCAGCAGCTTAAGGAGCGCTAGCGAAGGCGCAGATACGCAGTATTTT. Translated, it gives CASSLRSASEGADTQYF.

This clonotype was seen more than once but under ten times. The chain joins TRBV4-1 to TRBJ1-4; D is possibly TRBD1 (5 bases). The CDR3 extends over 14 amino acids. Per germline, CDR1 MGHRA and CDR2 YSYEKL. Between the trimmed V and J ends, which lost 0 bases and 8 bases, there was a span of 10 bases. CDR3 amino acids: CASSQDEGREKLFF. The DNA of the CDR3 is TGCGCCAGCAGCCAAGACGAGGGACGGGAAAAACTGTTTTTT.

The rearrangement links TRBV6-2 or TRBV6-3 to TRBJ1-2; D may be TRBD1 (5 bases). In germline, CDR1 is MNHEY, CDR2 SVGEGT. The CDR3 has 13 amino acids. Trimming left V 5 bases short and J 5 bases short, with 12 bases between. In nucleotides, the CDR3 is TGTGCCAGCAGTCGGGACGGAGCTTATGGCTACACCTTC. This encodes CASSRDGAYGYTF.

The CDR3: CASGHSASYEQYF. The CDR3 nucleotides are TGTGCCAGCGGACACTCGGCATCCTACGAGCAGTACTTC. J is TRBJ2-7 and V is TRBV7-2; D might be TRBD1 (5 bases). The V gene's germline CDR1 is SGHTA and CDR2 FQGNSA. This CDR3 has 13 amino acids. The ends were cut back, 8 bases at V and 1 base at J, with 12 bases in the middle. Supplemented by reference TRBV7-2 and TRBJ2-7, the full variable domain reads GAGVSQSPSNKVTEKGKDVELRCDPISGHTALYWYRQSLGQGLEFLIYFQGNSAPDKSGLPSDRFSAERTGGSVSTLTIQRTQQEDSAVYLCASGHSASYEQYFGPGTRLTVT.

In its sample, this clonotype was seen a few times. CDR3 bases: TGTGCCAGCAGCTTATACCCAGTCTACGAGCAGTACTTC. Encoded protein: CASSLYPVYEQYF. The V call is TRBV7-9, the J call TRBJ2-4; D uncertain. Judging by the DNA end, TRBJ2-7 fits better; the J call may be wrong. The CDR3 is 13 residues long. Germline V gene lookup returns CDR1 SEHNR and CDR2 FQNEAQ (reference sequence).

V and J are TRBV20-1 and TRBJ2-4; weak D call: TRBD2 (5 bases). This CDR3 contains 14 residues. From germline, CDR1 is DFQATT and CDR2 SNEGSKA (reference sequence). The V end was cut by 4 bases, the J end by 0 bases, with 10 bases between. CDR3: CSAKDGLAKNIQYF. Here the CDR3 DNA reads TGCAGTGCTAAGGACGGACTAGCCAAAAACATTCAGTACTTC.

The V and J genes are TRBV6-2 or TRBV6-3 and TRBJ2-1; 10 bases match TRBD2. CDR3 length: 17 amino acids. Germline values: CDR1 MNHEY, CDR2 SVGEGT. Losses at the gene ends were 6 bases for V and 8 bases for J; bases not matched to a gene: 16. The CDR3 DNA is TGTGCCAGCAGACAAAGCATGCGGAGCGGGAGGGTGGATGAGCAGTTCTTC. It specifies CASRQSMRSGRVDEQFF.